This record looks at one T cell receptor (beta chain) sequence and its context. What it binds is not known. The sample originates from a study of cytomegalovirus exposure and HLA in healthy donors. Study-wide points: Several of the most significant clusters were apparently associated with common viral pathogens in a later analysis. TCR beta V segments were, for the most part, productive about 90% or about 30% of the time in an earlier analysis. Later analysis demonstrated an association between a missense DCLRE1C variant and TCR beta V- and J-gene trimming. Another analysis was done later, and it associated 17,000 or so TCR beta sequences with HLA alleles at 0.05 false discovery rate.

The length of the CDR3 is 13 residues. The V and J ends lost 4 bases and 4 bases, in that order; junction bases with no gene match: 1. The germline V gene encodes CDR1 SNHLY and CDR2 FYNNEI. With 60 Vbeta and 13 Jbeta primers, the PCR was carried out. Sequenced by immunoSEQ multiplex PCR; TCRdb stores in-frame clones only, minus some. The table lists roughly 100,000 clones, around three quarters of them singletons. This chain links TRBV2 with TRBJ1-2; TRBD1 matches at 9 bases. The source of this sequence is a woman aged 18-29 years in good health and CMV-seropositive. The source material was PBMCs. Here the CDR3 reads CASSATGGYGYTF. The CDR3 nucleotides are TGTGCCAGCAGTGCGACAGGGGGCTATGGCTACACCTTC.